A single sample is the source of the 21 T cell receptor beta chains below, sequenced in a study of blood T cell repertoires in COVID-19. Method: immunoSEQ multiplex PCR; TCRdb's copy keeps in-frame clones and lacks some. Of approximately 260,000 clones in the sample, 70% to 90% were seen once. The source material was PBMCs or T cells enriched from blood (not recorded which). These receptors were collected from a woman aged 35 to 49 with acute COVID-19.

This clone was observed a handful of times. This chain joins TRBV11-2 and TRBJ2-2; 9 positions agree with TRBD2. The CDR3 runs 15 residues. The ends lost 5 bases at V and 4 bases at J; junction bases unmatched: 5. Looked up from germline, CDR1 is SGHAT and CDR2 is FQNNGV. The CDR3 loop is CASSPGTSITGELFF. In DNA form, the CDR3 reads TGTGCCAGCAGCCCCGGGACTAGCATCACCGGGGAGCTGTTTTTT.

This chain joins TRBV10-3 and TRBJ1-1; possible D gene TRBD1, 5 bases. Trimming shortened V by 4 bases and J by 2 bases, and 5 bases separated the two germline ends. The CDR3 contains 12 residues. Germline V lookup: CDR1 ENHRY, CDR2 SYGVKD. The CDR3 DNA reads as TGTGCCATCAGTGGGACAAACACTGAAGCTTTCTTT. Encoded protein: CAISGTNTEAFF.

This clone was counted once. V and J are TRBV3-1 (or the pseudogene TRBV3-2) and TRBJ2-6; D not certain. CDR3 size: 16 residues. Germline V gives CDR1 LGHDT, CDR2 YNNKEL (reference sequence). Between the trimmed V and J ends, which lost 0 bases and 2 bases, there was a span of 8 bases. The CDR3 is CASSQETVTGANVLTF. CDR3 in DNA: TGTGCCAGCAGCCAAGAAACAGTCACTGGGGCCAACGTCCTGACTTTC.

This rearrangement joins TRBV3-1 (or the pseudogene TRBV3-2) to TRBJ1-2, with D perhaps matching TRBD1 (5 bases). Germline assignment: CDR1 LGHDT and CDR2 YNNKEL (reference sequence). The CDR3 totals 16 residues. V dropped 0 bases and J dropped 5 bases, with 16 bases sitting between them. The CDR3, as DNA: TGTGCCAGCAGCCAAGAAACCAGCTCAAGGGGATATGGCTACACCTTC. It specifies CASSQETSSRGYGYTF.

The V call is TRBV28, the J call TRBJ2-5; 14 bases are shared with TRBD2. V lost 5 bases to trimming and J lost 4 bases; unmatched junction nucleotides: 3. The CDR3 extends over 15 amino acids. CDR1 is MDHEN, CDR2 SYDVKM, per germline. The CDR3 bases are TGTGCCAGCAGTGCGGGACTAGCGGGAGTAGAGACCCAGTACTTC. Amino acids: CASSAGLAGVETQYF.

The gene calls are TRBV4-3 and TRBJ2-5, with D possibly matching TRBD1 (6 bases). Germline CDR1 LGHNA, CDR2 YSLEER. V was shortened by 1 base and J by 5 bases, with 17 bases between the two germline ends. This CDR3 spans 16 amino acids. The CDR3 coding sequence is TGCGCCAGCAGCCAAGTCGTTGACAGGAAGGGGGAGACCCAGTACTTC. Translated: CASSQVVDRKGETQYF.

V usage is TRBV28 and J usage is TRBJ2-5; no firm D call. There are 12 residues in the CDR3. In germline, CDR1 is MDHEN, CDR2 SYDVKM. Trimming pared 8 bases from V and 1 base from J, leaving 8 bases between. CDR3 loop: CASRPGQETQYF. CDR3 coding DNA: TGTGCCAGCCGCCCCGGCCAAGAGACCCAGTACTTC.

V usage is TRBV29-1 and J usage is TRBJ1-1; 8 bases agree with TRBD1. The CDR3 length is 12 residues. V was pared by 6 bases and J by 7 bases, with 7 bases of the junction left unmatched. Germline assignment: CDR1 SQVTM and CDR2 ANQGSEA. In DNA form, the CDR3 reads TGCAGCGTCCGTGACAGGGGAATTGAAGCTTTCTTT. Residues: CSVRDRGIEAFF.

The chain employs TRBV29-1 and TRBJ2-3; D unclear. The CDR3 sequence is 11 residues long. Germline V lookup: CDR1 SQVTM, CDR2 ANQGSEA. V was pared by 5 bases and J by 2 bases, with 5 bases between. The CDR3 spells CSVLFTDTQYF. Here the CDR3 DNA reads TGCAGCGTTCTATTCACAGATACGCAGTATTTT.

This clone showed up just once. The rearrangement joins TRBV5-1 to TRBJ2-5; the D gene is possibly TRBD1 (6 bases). The CDR3 sequence is 14 residues long. Germline V gives CDR1 SGHRS, CDR2 YFSETQ. Between the trimmed V and J ends, which lost 4 bases and 1 base, there was a span of 11 bases. CDR3 nucleotide sequence: TGCGCCAGCAGCCAGGGACACGGCCAAGAGACCCAGTACTTC. The encoded protein is CASSQGHGQETQYF.

The chain employs TRBV6-2 or TRBV6-3 and TRBJ2-3; maybe TRBD2 (6 bases). V was cut by 2 bases and J by 5 bases, with 17 bases left in between. This CDR3 contains 16 residues. Germline V gives CDR1 MNHEY, CDR2 SVGEGT. For the CDR3, the DNA is TGTGCCAGCAGTTACACCCCCCTAGCGCGCGGAGATACGCAGTATTTT. This gives the protein CASSYTPLARGDTQYF.

The chain links TRBV21-1 to TRBJ2-1; TRBD2, the table's D call, was not compared with the DNA. TRBV21-1 is labeled a pseudogene. The CDR3 runs to 17 residues. The CDR3 is CATETSGRAETYNEQFF. CDR3 nucleotides: TGTGCCACCGAGACTAGCGGGAGGGCCGAGACCTACAATGAGCAGTTCTTC.

The CDR3 is CASSGEVSGSYNEQFF. Written as DNA, the CDR3 is TGTGCCAGCAGTGGGGAGGTATCCGGCTCCTACAATGAGCAGTTCTTC. The V call is TRBV27, the J call TRBJ2-1; TRBD2 is a possible D gene (6 bases). Germline V CDR1 and CDR2: MNHEY, SMNVEV (reference sequence). Between the trimmed V and J ends, which lost 5 bases and 0 bases, there was a span of 14 bases. This CDR3 is 16 amino acids long.

This chain uses TRBV6-2 or TRBV6-3 with TRBJ2-5, with 7 bases aligning to TRBD2. Germline V gene sequence: CDR1 MNHEY, CDR2 SVGEGT. This CDR3 has 13 amino acids. The junction had 9 bases not matched to a gene; V was cut back by 5 bases and J by 9 bases. The CDR3 region is CASSATSPWAQYF. The CDR3 nucleotides read TGTGCCAGCAGTGCGACTAGCCCGTGGGCCCAGTACTTC.

The chain uses TRBV6-2 or TRBV6-3 and TRBJ1-4; possible D gene TRBD1, 6 bases. Germline V gives CDR1 MNHEY, CDR2 SVGEGT. Trimming took 6 bases from V and 8 from J, leaving 19 bases between them. The CDR3 runs 15 residues. CDR3 in DNA: TGTGCCAGCAGCCCATCACAGGGAACTCTCGAAAAACTGTTTTTT. Its protein is CASSPSQGTLEKLFF.

The rearrangement joins TRBV18 to TRBJ1-4; unclear D gene. Germline CDR1 KGHSH, CDR2 LQKENI. The CDR3 runs 16 residues. V shed 3 bases and J shed 0 bases, with 11 bases lying between them. The CDR3 spells CASSPMAGSTNEKLFF. The CDR3, as DNA: TGTGCCAGCTCACCTATGGCGGGTTCAACTAATGAAAAACTGTTTTTT.

The V and J genes are TRBV7-9 and TRBJ2-1; 11 bases map to TRBD2. Germline V lookup: CDR1 SEHNR, CDR2 FQNEAQ (reference sequence). The V gene end was trimmed by 1 base and the J gene end by 8 bases; junction bases not matched to a gene: 4. The CDR3 length is 15 residues. The CDR3 protein is CASSLVAGGRDEQFF. The CDR3 bases are TGTGCCAGCAGCTTAGTAGCGGGAGGGAGGGATGAGCAGTTCTTC. Using reference TRBV7-9 and TRBJ2-1 for the parts outside the CDR3, the full variable domain is DTGVSQNPRHKITKRGQNVTFRCDPISEHNRLYWYRQTLGQGPEFLTYFQNEAQLEKSRLLSDRFSAERPKGSFSTLEIQRTEQGDSAMYLCASSLVAGGRDEQFFGPGTRLTVL.

The rearrangement links TRBV27 to TRBJ1-1, with D maybe TRBD1 (6 bases). The germline gives CDR1 MNHEY, CDR2 SMNVEV (reference sequence). This CDR3 comprises 16 residues. Trimming shortened V by 5 bases and J by 0 bases, and 16 bases separated the two germline ends. CDR3 amino acids: CASSTKRGAVNTEAFF. CDR3 DNA sequence: TGTGCCAGCAGTACCAAGCGGGGGGCGGTGAACACTGAAGCTTTCTTT.

The CDR3 protein is CASSSQGQETQYF. In DNA form, the CDR3 reads TGTGCCAGCAGCTCCCAGGGCCAAGAGACCCAGTACTTC. The rearrangement uses TRBV13 and TRBJ2-5, with D tentatively TRBD1 (5 bases). V lost 4 bases and J lost 1, with 7 bases in between. From germline, CDR1 is PRHDT and CDR2 FYEKMQ (reference sequence). The CDR3 has 13 residues.

CDR3: CASSLSLGSTEAFF. The CDR3 DNA is TGTGCCAGCAGCTTAAGTCTTGGGAGCACTGAAGCTTTCTTT. V gene TRBV11-2 combines with J gene TRBJ1-1; D is undetermined. This CDR3 region has 14 residues. Germline loops: CDR1 SGHAT, CDR2 FQNNGV. V gave up 2 bases and J gave up 4 bases, with 11 bases separating them.

This chain's CDR3 is CASSQSEARPNMEQYF. CDR3 DNA sequence: TGCGCCAGCAGTCAATCGGAGGCCCGTCCGAATATGGAGCAGTACTTC. The V call is TRBV23-1, the J call TRBJ2-7; perhaps TRBD2 as D (5 bases). TRBV23-1 is treated as an ORF (open reading frame) with a function not yet certain. The CDR3 is 16 residues long. V was cut by 0 bases and J by 7 bases, with 19 bases left in between.